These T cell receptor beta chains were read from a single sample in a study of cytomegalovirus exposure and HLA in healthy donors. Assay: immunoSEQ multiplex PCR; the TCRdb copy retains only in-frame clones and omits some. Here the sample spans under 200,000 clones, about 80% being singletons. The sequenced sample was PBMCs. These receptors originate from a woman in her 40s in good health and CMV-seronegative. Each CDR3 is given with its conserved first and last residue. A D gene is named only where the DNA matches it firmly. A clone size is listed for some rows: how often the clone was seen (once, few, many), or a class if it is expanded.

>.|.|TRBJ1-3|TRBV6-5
TGTGCCAGCAGACAAACAGGGTTCTCTGGAAACACCATATATTTT
CASRQTGFSGNTIYF
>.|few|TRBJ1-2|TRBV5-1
TGCGCCAGCAGCTTGGATCCGGGGGGCTTGAACTATGGCTACACCTTC
CASSLDPGGLNYGYTF
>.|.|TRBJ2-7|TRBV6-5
TGTGCCAGCAGTTATCGGGGGGCTTGGGAGCAGTACTTC
CASSYRGAWEQYF
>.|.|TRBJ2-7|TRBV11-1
TGTGCCAGCAGCTCGCGGCCATCCTACGAGCAGTACTTC
CASSSRPSYEQYF
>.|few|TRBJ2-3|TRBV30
TGTGCCTGGGGAACCGGGACTCCACCATTCACAGATACGCAGTATTTT
CAWGTGTPPFTDTQYF
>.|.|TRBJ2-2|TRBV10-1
TGCGCCAGCAGTTTGTCAGGGGTTGATGCGAACACCGGGGAGCTGTTTTTT
CASSLSGVDANTGELFF
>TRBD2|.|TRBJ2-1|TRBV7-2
TGTGCCAGCAGCTCCATGGGGACTAGCGCCCATGAGCAGTTCTTC
CASSSMGTSAHEQFF
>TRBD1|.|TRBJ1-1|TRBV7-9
TGTGCCAGCAGCTTTACAGGGGTCGGGCCTGAAGCTTTCTTT
CASSFTGVGPEAFF
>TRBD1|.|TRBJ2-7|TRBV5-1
TGCGCCAGCAGCTTGGCCGGGACAGGGGGATGCGAGCAGTACTTC
CASSLAGTGGCEQYF
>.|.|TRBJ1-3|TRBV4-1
TGCGCCAGCAGCCAAGTTTTTTCACAGCGGCGATCTGGAAACACCATATATTTT
CASSQVFSQRRSGNTIYF
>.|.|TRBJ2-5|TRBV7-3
TGTGCCAGCAGCTTAACCCCAACAGGGCCCACGGTGGAGACCCAGTACTTC
CASSLTPTGPTVETQYF
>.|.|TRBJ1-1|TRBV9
TGTGCCAGCAGCGTAGAGCGAGCTTTT
CASSVERAF
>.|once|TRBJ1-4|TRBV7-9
TGTTCCAGCACCCTAGGTGGAGCGGGTAGGACTAATGAAAAACTGTTTTTT
CSSTLGGAGRTNEKLFF
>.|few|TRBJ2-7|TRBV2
TGTGCCAGTAGTACAAGCTCCTACGAGCAGTACTTC
CASSTSSYEQYF
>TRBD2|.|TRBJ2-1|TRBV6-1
TGTGCCAGCAGTGTTCCTAGCGGGGAGCAGTTCTTC
CASSVPSGEQFF
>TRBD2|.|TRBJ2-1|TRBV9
TGTGCCAGCAATGAGCGGGAGGGGAGGAATGAGCAGTTCTTC
CASNEREGRNEQFF
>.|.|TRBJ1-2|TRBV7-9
TGTGCCAGCAGCTCCCGGACAGTTGTTGGCTACACCTTC
CASSSRTVVGYTF